Listed below are T cell receptor beta chains from one sample, sequenced in a study of blood T cell repertoires in COVID-19. Sequenced by immunoSEQ multiplex PCR; TCRdb stores in-frame clones only, minus some. The repertoire holds roughly 100,000 clones, with 85% to 90% as singletons. The sample was peripheral blood. The receptors here all came from a human donor in a cohort sampled during active COVID-19. Each CDR3 is given without its conserved first and last residue.

cdr3_aa	v_call
ASSAGGLAGIEQF	TRBV27
ASSPGTGTNTEAF	TRBV18
ASSLGLAGGNEQF	TRBV7-8
ASSSAGTGVNSPLH	TRBV7-2
ASSSDRDEQY	TRBV5-5
SVVPNQVGWWAQY	TRBV29-1
ASSLPTLTGQGWYEQY	TRBV5-6
ATSREQGPRNEQF	TRBV15
ASSQPGFEAF	TRBV5-4
ASSAGESKVTQY	TRBV18
ATSRGGYYEQY	TRBV15
ASSSDSHNEQF	TRBV5-6
ASSVQSTNEKLF	TRBV6-5